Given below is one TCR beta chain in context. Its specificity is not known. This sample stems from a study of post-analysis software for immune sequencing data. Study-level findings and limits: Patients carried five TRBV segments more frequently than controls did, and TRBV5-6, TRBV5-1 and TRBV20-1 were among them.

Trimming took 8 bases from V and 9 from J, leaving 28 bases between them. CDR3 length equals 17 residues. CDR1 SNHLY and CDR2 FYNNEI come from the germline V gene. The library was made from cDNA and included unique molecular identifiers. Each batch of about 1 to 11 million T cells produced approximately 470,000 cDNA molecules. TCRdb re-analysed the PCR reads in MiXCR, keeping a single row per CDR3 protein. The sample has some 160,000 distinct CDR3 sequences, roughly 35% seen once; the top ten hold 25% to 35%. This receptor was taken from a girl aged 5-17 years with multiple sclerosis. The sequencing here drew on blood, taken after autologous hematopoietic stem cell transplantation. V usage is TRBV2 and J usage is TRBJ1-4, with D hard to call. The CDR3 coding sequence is TGTGCCAGCTCGAGCGGATTACGAGCAGTTAAGGTGCAAAAACTGTTTTTT. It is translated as CASSSGLRAVKVQKLFF.